Listed here are 17 T cell receptor beta chains from one sample, sequenced in a study of shared clonotypes between healthy human individuals. Measured with immunoSEQ multiplex PCR; TCRdb has only the in-frame clones, and not every one. The sample contains roughly 1,000,000 clones, about 84% of which appear only once. Sample: memory CD4+ T cells from PBMCs. Specified subset: CD45RA-negative fraction. These TCRs come from a man younger than 35 in good health. Some clones in this sample may be carry-over from other donors' samples.

The chain links TRBV28 to TRBJ2-7; tentatively, D is TRBD1 or TRBD2 (5 bases each). The CDR3 spans 15 residues. Germline V gives CDR1 MDHEN, CDR2 SYDVKM. Trimming stripped 3 bases from V and 0 bases from J, with 12 bases between. DNA for the CDR3: TGTGCCAGCAGTTTTTCGGGGACGGCCTCCTACGAGCAGTACTTC. It codes for CASSFSGTASYEQYF.

V usage is TRBV5-1 and J usage is TRBJ2-5; 14 bases fit TRBD2. The V segment lost 3 bases and the J segment 5 bases; nucleotides outside the gene matches: 9. CDR1 and CDR2 (germline): SGHRS, YFSETQ. This CDR3 is 17 amino acids long. CDR3 amino acids: CASSSSGTSGSWETQYF. The DNA for the CDR3 is TGCGCCAGCAGCTCTTCCGGGACTAGCGGGAGTTGGGAGACCCAGTACTTC.

In its sample, this clone was seen once. The genes are TRBV5-4 and TRBJ1-2; TRBD1 is a possible D gene (6 bases). Germline values: CDR1 SGHNT, CDR2 YYREEE (reference sequence). V shed 4 bases and J shed 4 bases, with 14 bases lying between them. The CDR3 is made up of 14 amino acids. CDR3 coding DNA: TGTGCCAGCAGCCCGCGGGGGGCGGGCTATGGCTACACCTTC. This encodes CASSPRGAGYGYTF.

This chain uses TRBV5-8 with TRBJ2-4; possibly TRBD2 for D (6 bases). CDR3 length: 15 residues. Germline V gives CDR1 SGHTS, CDR2 YDEGEE. V lost 1 base, J lost 5 bases, and 13 bases lay in between. CDR3 bases: TGTGCCAGCAGCTTGTGGAGGGGCCTAGAAAACATTCAGTACTTC. It is translated as CASSLWRGLENIQYF.

The chain has TRBV7-2 and TRBJ2-3; either TRBD1 or TRBD2 may supply D (5 bases each). Germline loops: CDR1 SGHTA, CDR2 FQGNSA. Trimming stripped 5 bases from V and 0 bases from J, with 12 bases between. This CDR3 comprises 15 residues. The CDR3 bases are TGTGCCAGCAGCCCATACGGGGCTAGCACAGATACGCAGTATTTT. Translated, it gives CASSPYGASTDTQYF. The full variable domain, with the rest looked up from reference TRBV7-2 and TRBJ2-3, is GAGVSQSPSNKVTEKGKDVELRCDPISGHTALYWYRQSLGQGLEFLIYFQGNSAPDKSGLPSDRFSAERTGGSVSTLTIQRTQQEDSAVYLCASSPYGASTDTQYFGPGTRLTVL.

The chain joins TRBV5-1 to TRBJ1-2; 8 positions agree with TRBD1. Germline CDR1 SGHRS, CDR2 YFSETQ. The CDR3 runs 15 residues. Trimming cost V 3 bases and J 6 bases; bases outside gene matches: 10. The CDR3 nucleotides read TGCGCCAGCAGCTCGGGGGACAGGATAAGAAATGGCTACACCTTC. Amino acids: CASSSGDRIRNGYTF.

The CDR3 region has the DNA TGTGCCAGCAGCGGGAGGCTAGCGAGGCTCCAAGAGACCCAGTACTTC. Amino acids: CASSGRLARLQETQYF. The chain couples TRBV5-8 to TRBJ2-5, with D tentatively TRBD2 (6 bases). The germline V gene encodes CDR1 SGHTS and CDR2 YDEGEE. The V end lost 4 bases, the J end lost 1 base, and 17 bases lay between the germline ends. There are 16 residues in the CDR3.

The chain carries TRBV9 and TRBJ2-1, with D perhaps TRBD1 or TRBD2 (5 bases each). The CDR3 runs 15 residues. V lost 4 bases to trimming and J lost 7 bases, with 18 bases between them. Germline V gene sequence: CDR1 SGDLS, CDR2 YYNGEE. CDR3 DNA sequence: TGTGCCAGCAGCACGAGGGACCAGTTTTCGAATGAGCAGTTCTTC. Translating gives CASSTRDQFSNEQFF.

This chain links TRBV5-1 with TRBJ2-6; weak D call: TRBD2 (5 bases). This CDR3 comprises 15 residues. The germline V gene encodes CDR1 SGHRS and CDR2 YFSETQ. V was trimmed by 2 bases and J by 2 bases, leaving 8 bases between them. The CDR3 reads CASSLSGTGANVLTF. CDR3 DNA: TGCGCCAGCAGCTTATCGGGGACTGGGGCCAACGTCCTGACTTTC.

The count of this clone is one. This chain uses TRBV29-1 with TRBJ2-1, with a tentative D call TRBD2 (5 bases). The ends were cut back, 3 bases at V and 10 bases at J, with 16 bases in the middle. Germline V gene lookup returns CDR1 SQVTM and CDR2 ANQGSEA. The CDR3 is 13 amino acids. This CDR3 reads CSVDLGVSREQFF. CDR3 DNA: TGCAGCGTTGACCTCGGGGTGTCGCGAGAGCAGTTCTTC.

A word on this clone: The sample holds other DNA sequences that translate to the same CDR3. This chain connects TRBV28 to TRBJ1-2, with D possibly being TRBD1 (5 bases). CDR3 length: 13 amino acids. V lost 3 bases to trimming and J lost 5 bases, with 10 bases between them. Germline V gene lookup returns CDR1 MDHEN and CDR2 SYDVKM. CDR3 in amino acids: CASSLRDSYGYTF. The DNA of the CDR3 is TGTGCCAGCAGTTTGCGTGACAGTTATGGCTACACCTTC.

This clone showed up just a few times. V gene TRBV27 combines with J gene TRBJ2-2, with TRBD1 identical over 10 bases. The CDR3 is 16 residues long. The J segment lost 3 bases and the V segment lost 6 bases, leaving 7 bases of the junction unmatched. Germline CDR1 MNHEY, CDR2 SMNVEV (reference sequence). CDR3 nucleotide sequence: TGTGCCAGCAGCCGCCCCGGGACAGGGGACACCGGGGAGCTGTTTTTT. Protein sequence: CASSRPGTGDTGELFF.

V and J are TRBV7-3 and TRBJ1-1; TRBD1 matches 8 bases. The CDR3 covers 14 residues. The germline V gene has CDR1 SGHTA and CDR2 FQGTGA. J was trimmed by 6 bases and V by 4 bases; bases with no gene match: 7. CDR3 DNA: TGTGCCAGCAGCTCCATGACAGGGGTTGCTGAAGCTTTCTTT. Protein sequence: CASSSMTGVAEAFF. Full variable domain (remainder filled in from reference TRBV7-3 and TRBJ1-1): GAGVSQTPSNKVTEKGKYVELRCDPISGHTALYWYRQSLGQGPEFLIYFQGTGAADDSGLPNDRFFAVRPEGSVSTLKIQRTERGDSAVYLCASSSMTGVAEAFFGQGTRLTVV.

Here the CDR3 DNA reads TGTGCCAGCAGTCCTCAGTTCAGGGATAACTATGGCTACACCTTC. It codes for CASSPQFRDNYGYTF. The gene calls are TRBV5-5 and TRBJ1-2, with D perhaps matching TRBD1 (5 bases). CDR3 size: 15 residues. The V gene's germline CDR1 is SGHKS and CDR2 YYEKEE (reference sequence). Trimming took off 5 bases at V and 1 base at J, with 15 bases between the two ends.

This clone was recorded once. The chain links TRBV27 to TRBJ1-5; 7 positions agree with TRBD1. Unmatched junction bases numbered 12, after V lost 8 bases and J lost 2 bases. Germline V lookup: CDR1 MNHEY, CDR2 SMNVEV (reference sequence). CDR3 length equals 16 residues. The DNA of the CDR3 is TGTGCCAGCGCCGGAAGAGGGGGCCATGGCAATCAGCCCCAGCATTTT. Residues: CASAGRGGHGNQPQHF.

The chain combines TRBV10-3 with TRBJ1-2; D is unclear. Germline V CDR1 and CDR2: ENHRY, SYGVKD. The CDR3 is 15 residues long. V shed 2 bases and J shed 4 bases, with 14 bases lying between them. The CDR3 here is CAISEPGRRPYGYTF. The CDR3, as DNA: TGTGCCATCAGTGAGCCCGGGCGACGGCCCTATGGCTACACCTTC.

This clone was seen a few times. The sample carries other DNA sequences with the same CDR3. The V gene is TRBV5-4, the J gene TRBJ2-2; 9 bases are a match to TRBD1. The V gene end was trimmed by 2 bases and the J gene end by 4 bases; junction bases not matched to a gene: 6. The CDR3 has 16 residues. CDR1 SGHNT and CDR2 YYREEE come from the germline V gene (reference sequence). In DNA, the CDR3 is TGTGCCAGCAGCTTTGGGGTGACAGGGGGCACCGGGGAGCTGTTTTTT. This encodes CASSFGVTGGTGELFF.